The 11 T cell receptor beta chains in this list originate from one sample, sequenced in a study of T cells after yellow fever vaccination. MiXCR was run by TCRdb on the 5' RACE reads, yielding one entry per CDR3 protein. This table holds roughly 310,000 distinct CDR3 sequences, 8% to 10% found once. The starting material was PBMCs, obtained on the day of the first yellow fever vaccination. The receptors originated from a man younger than 35 who received the YFV17D yellow fever vaccine.

This clonotype was counted many times. The CDR3 reads CASSAGQGNTEAFF. CDR3 sequence (DNA): TGTGCCAGCAGCGCGGGACAGGGGAACACTGAAGCTTTCTTT. The genes are TRBV11-1 and TRBJ1-1; 9 nucleotides agree with TRBD1. The ends lost 5 bases at V and 1 base at J; junction bases unmatched: 2. The CDR3 runs to 14 residues. Germline CDR1 is SGHAT and CDR2 is FQDESV (reference sequence).

This clonotype has ten or more counts. The CDR3 protein is CASSPPRTRGTEAFF. DNA for the CDR3: TGTGCCAGCTCACCACCGAGGACCCGGGGCACTGAAGCTTTCTTT. This chain joins TRBV18 and TRBJ1-1; D is unresolved. Germline-derived CDR1 and CDR2 are KGHSH and LQKENI. The CDR3 sequence is 15 residues long. V was cut by 0 bases and J by 4 bases, with 12 bases left in between.

This clonotype was observed a handful of times. The chain employs TRBV5-6 and TRBJ2-1; D not certain. Germline V CDR1 and CDR2: SGHDT, YYEEEE. With 0 bases removed from V and 0 bases from J, the gap between germline ends came to 10 bases. The CDR3 runs to 16 residues. CDR3: CASSLGPPASYNEQFF. CDR3 bases: TGTGCCAGCAGCTTGGGGCCTCCGGCCTCCTACAATGAGCAGTTCTTC. The variable domain in full, completed from reference TRBV5-6 and TRBJ2-1, reads DAGVTQSPTHLIKTRGQQVTLRCSPKSGHDTVSWYQQALGQGPQFIFQYYEEEERQRGNFPDRFSGHQFPNYSSELNVNALLLGDSALYLCASSLGPPASYNEQFFGPGTRLTVL.

This clonotype was seen more than once but under ten times. V and J are TRBV4-2 and TRBJ2-1, with a tentative D call TRBD2 (7 bases). The CDR3 runs to 16 residues. The germline V and J ends were trimmed by 1 base and 9 bases, with 19 bases remaining between them. Per the germline V gene, CDR1 is LGHNA and CDR2 is YNFKEQ. DNA for the CDR3: TGTGCCAGCAGCCAAGTATCCGCGGGGGCAAGGAGTGAGCAGTTCTTC. Its protein product is CASSQVSAGARSEQFF.

V is TRBV11-2 and J is TRBJ1-1, with 7 bases matching TRBD1. This CDR3 is built from 15 residues. The germline V gene encodes CDR1 SGHAT and CDR2 FQNNGV. J lost 4 bases, V lost 1 base, and 6 bases had no gene match. Written as DNA, the CDR3 is TGTGCCAGCAGCTTAGGGGAAGGGGGCGGCACTGAAGCTTTCTTT. This encodes CASSLGEGGGTEAFF.

The rearrangement links TRBV5-1 to TRBJ2-5; D gene uncertain. The CDR3 is 16 amino acids. Germline values: CDR1 SGHRS, CDR2 YFSETQ. The V end was cut by 0 bases, the J end by 5 bases, with 17 bases between. The CDR3 DNA is TGCGCCAGCAGCTTGGATCCGGCTCTTGGTGGGGAGACCCAGTACTTC. This encodes CASSLDPALGGETQYF.

The chain recombines TRBV5-1 with TRBJ2-7, with 7 bases that match TRBD2. The CDR3 has 14 amino acids. From germline, CDR1 is SGHRS and CDR2 YFSETQ. J lost 1 base, V lost 2 bases, and 3 bases had no gene match. This chain's CDR3 is CASSLRGVSYEQYF. Written as DNA, the CDR3 is TGCGCCAGCAGCTTACGGGGGGTTTCCTACGAGCAGTACTTC.

This clonotype was seen a few times. The CDR3 DNA reads as TGTGCCAGCGGAAGGGACAGCCCGTACAATCAGCCCCAGCATTTT. It specifies CASGRDSPYNQPQHF. The chain combines TRBV27 with TRBJ1-5, with TRBD1 matching over 7 bases. V was pared by 8 bases and J by 3 bases, with 10 bases of the junction left unmatched. Germline assignment: CDR1 MNHEY and CDR2 SMNVEV (reference sequence). The CDR3 consists of 15 residues.

This clonotype came up a few times. This rearrangement joins TRBV18 to TRBJ1-4; 9 bases fit TRBD1. Per the germline V gene, CDR1 is KGHSH and CDR2 is LQKENI. The CDR3 totals 14 residues. V dropped 6 bases and J dropped 11; count of bases not matched to a gene: 10. CDR3 loop: CASSPTGGRQKLFF. In nucleotides, the CDR3 is TGTGCCAGCTCCCCTACAGGGGGCAGGCAGAAACTGTTTTTT.

The chain has TRBV6-2 or TRBV6-3 and TRBJ2-7, with TRBD1 matching 10 bases. This CDR3 contains 14 residues. CDR1 and CDR2 from the germline V gene are MNHEY and SVGEGT. V was pared by 0 bases and J by 6 bases, with 2 bases of the junction left unmatched. The CDR3 reads CASSYSRTGGEQYF. The CDR3 DNA follows: TGTGCCAGCAGTTACTCGAGGACAGGGGGCGAGCAGTACTTC.

Here the CDR3 reads CASSPPVGRGGEAFF. The CDR3 coding sequence is TGTGCCAGCAGTCCCCCTGTCGGGCGCGGGGGTGAAGCTTTCTTT. The genes are TRBV12-3 or TRBV12-4 and TRBJ1-1; tentatively, D is TRBD1 (5 bases). V lost 5 bases and J 7 bases, leaving 20 bases between the germline ends. The CDR3 is 15 residues long.